A selection of T cell receptor beta chains follows, all from one sample in a study of CD8+ T cells in alopecia areata. Sequencing used immunoSEQ multiplex PCR; TCRdb keeps in-frame clones, though not all of them. There are about 200,000 clones in the sample; more than 30% occur only once, and just under 0.5% lies in the top ten. Material: CD4+ T cells sorted from blood, obtained at roughly week 30, from a patient treated with tofacitinib. Receptors were obtained from a human donor with alopecia areata. Both conserved end residues are part of each CDR3. The D gene is left open where the match is weak. Size values are once, few and many counts, or a class for expanded clones, and some rows have none.

j_call clone_size d_call v_call cdr3_nt cdr3_aa
TRBJ2-3 few . TRBV4-2 TGTGCCAGCAGTCCAGGGGCTGCGGGGGTCACAGATACGCAGTATTTT CASSPGAAGVTDTQYF
TRBJ1-2 . . TRBV7-9 TGTGCCAGCAGCGGTATGGTAGACTATGGCTACACCTTC CASSGMVDYGYTF
TRBJ1-5 . . TRBV10-3 TGTGCCATCAGGTCTGGGGGGCCCGGCAATCAGCCCCAGCATTTT CAIRSGGPGNQPQHF
TRBJ2-3 few . TRBV2 TGTGCCAGCAGTGAATTCGGGGGAAGCACAGATACGCAGTATTTT CASSEFGGSTDTQYF
TRBJ2-4 . . TRBV6-1 TGTGCCAGCAGTGAATTAGCTTTCAAAAACATTCAGTACTTC CASSELAFKNIQYF
TRBJ1-2 . . TRBV27 TGTGCCAGCAGTCCTTCAGCCCCGGCTAACTATGGCTACACCTTC CASSPSAPANYGYTF
TRBJ2-5 . . TRBV6-5 TGTGCCAGCAGTTACTCGAGGGGACCTCAGTACTTC CASSYSRGPQYF
TRBJ2-1 . . TRBV4-1 TGCGCCAGCAGCCAAGATCTTTCCGGGGCCGGCTCCTACAATGAGCAGTTCTTC CASSQDLSGAGSYNEQFF
TRBJ1-4 . . TRBV6-1 TGTGCCAGCAGAGGAAGCCAGAATGAAAAACTGTTTTTT CASRGSQNEKLFF
TRBJ1-1 . . TRBV7-9 TGTGCCAGCAGCTTAAGCCTCGGCCTGAGTGAAGCTTTCTTT CASSLSLGLSEAFF
TRBJ2-1 . TRBD1 TRBV18 TGTGCCAGCTCACCACGGGACAGGGCTTTGTATGAGCAGTTCTTC CASSPRDRALYEQFF
TRBJ2-7 . . TRBV4-1 TGCGCCAGCAGCCGAGTCGGTTTGGGCTCCTACGAGCAGTACTTC CASSRVGLGSYEQYF
TRBJ1-1 few . TRBV30 TGTGCCTGCCGCAGGAACACTGAAGCTTTCTTT CACRRNTEAFF
TRBJ2-1 few . TRBV19 TGTGCCAGTAGTGTTTCGACAGGTTTCTACAATGAGCAGTTCTTC CASSVSTGFYNEQFF
TRBJ1-1 . . TRBV7-2 TGTGCCAGCAGCTCGCAGGGATACACTGAAGCTTTCTTT CASSSQGYTEAFF
TRBJ2-5 . TRBD2 TRBV30 TGTGCCTGGGCCAGACTAGCCCAAGAGACCCAGTACTTC CAWARLAQETQYF
TRBJ2-7 . . TRBV15 TGTGCCACCAGCGGTCGTGGGGGGCCCTACGAGCAGTACTTC CATSGRGGPYEQYF
TRBJ2-3 . TRBD2 TRBV9 TGTGCCAGCAGCGTAGGCGGGAGTTATGCAGATACGCAGTATTTT CASSVGGSYADTQYF
TRBJ2-3 few . TRBV5-1 TGCGCCAGCAGCTTGGCGGGAGCGAGCACAGATACGCAGTATTTT CASSLAGASTDTQYF
TRBJ2-7 . . TRBV5-1 TGCGCCAGCAGCTTGTCCGGCGGGGTCCGCGAGCAGTACTTC CASSLSGGVREQYF
TRBJ2-7 . . TRBV30 TGTGCCTGGAGTGTACGTGGGGGTGGAGAGCAGTACTTC CAWSVRGGGEQYF
TRBJ1-1 . . TRBV6-5 TGTGCCAGCAGTCCTACGACAGGGAACACTGAAGCTTTCTTT CASSPTTGNTEAFF
TRBJ2-7 . . TRBV18 TGTGCCAGCTCACCAACGGGGAGATCCTACGAGCAGTACTTC CASSPTGRSYEQYF
TRBJ2-3 few . TRBV29-1 TGCAGCGTCGCCGGGCGGAGCACAGATACGCAGTATTTT CSVAGRSTDTQYF
TRBJ2-5 few . TRBV7-9 TGTGCCAGCAGCTTACCAGAGACCCAGTACTTC CASSLPETQYF
TRBJ2-7 . TRBD1 TRBV6-5 TGTGCCAGCAGCTCCGGGACAGGATACGAGCAGTACTTC CASSSGTGYEQYF
TRBJ2-7 many . TRBV30 TGTGCCTGGAGCCCCTGGAGGGGGGCTTCCTACGAGCAGTACTTC CAWSPWRGASYEQYF
TRBJ2-6 . . TRBV7-2 TGTGCCAGCAGCTTACAGGTTACTTCTGGGGCCAACGTCCTGACTTTC CASSLQVTSGANVLTF
TRBJ2-4 few TRBD1 TRBV29-1 TGCAGCGTTGAAGAAGACAGGGGAAGCATTCAGTACTTC CSVEEDRGSIQYF
TRBJ1-1 few . TRBV2 TGTGCCAGCATGAGACGGAACACTGAAGCTTTCTTT CASMRRNTEAFF
TRBJ1-5 . . TRBV6-5 TGTGCCAGCAGGATAGCTAGCAATCAGCCCCAGCATTTT CASRIASNQPQHF
TRBJ1-1 few . TRBV7-2 TGTGCCAGCAGCTTATGGGGGGTGAACACTGAAGCTTTCTTT CASSLWGVNTEAFF
TRBJ2-5 . TRBD1 TRBV11-2 TGTGCCAGCAGCTTAGGTTCCAGGGGGCGAGAGACCCAGTACTTC CASSLGSRGRETQYF
TRBJ2-5 once TRBD2 TRBV25-1 TGTGCCAGCAGTGAATACCCAGCGGGAGGGTGGGAGACCCAGTACTTC CASSEYPAGGWETQYF
TRBJ2-4 . TRBD1 TRBV4-1 TGCGCCAGCAGCCAATCCCAGGGGGTAGCCAAAAACATTCAGTACTTC CASSQSQGVAKNIQYF
TRBJ2-2 . . TRBV19 TGTGCCAGTAGTATAGTAAAACCGAACACCGGGGAGCTGTTTTTT CASSIVKPNTGELFF
TRBJ2-3 few . TRBV7-2 TGTGCCAGCACCCAGGGACTTAGCACAGATACGCAGTATTTT CASTQGLSTDTQYF
TRBJ1-5 . TRBD1 TRBV18 TGTGCCAGCTCGGGGGACAGCCCTTATAGCAATCAGCCCCAGCATTTT CASSGDSPYSNQPQHF
TRBJ1-5 . TRBD1 TRBV2 TGTGCCAGCTCTGGGACAGGGTTTGATGATCGCAATCAGCCCCAGCATTTT CASSGTGFDDRNQPQHF
TRBJ1-5 few . TRBV28 TGTGCCAGCAGTCCCTACGGGAATCAGCCCCAGCATTTT CASSPYGNQPQHF
TRBJ1-1 few . TRBV5-1 TGCGCCAGCAGCCTGGGCGGGGCGCACACTGAAGCTTTCTTT CASSLGGAHTEAFF
TRBJ1-1 . . TRBV21-1 TGTGCCAGCATAGATTTTGACACTGAAGCTTTCTTT CASIDFDTEAFF
TRBJ1-4 few . TRBV18 TGTGCCAGCTCCCCGCGGGCCCCCGAGGGTGAAAAACTGTTTTTT CASSPRAPEGEKLFF
TRBJ1-6 . . TRBV6-1 TGTGCCAGCAGTGAATTGAGCTCCTATAATTCACCCCTCCACTTT CASSELSSYNSPLHF
TRBJ1-6 . . TRBV9 TGTGCCAGCAGCGACCGGGGGTATAATTCACCCCTCCACTTT CASSDRGYNSPLHF
TRBJ1-4 few TRBD1 TRBV6-5 TGTGCCAGCAGTTATCGGGCAGGGGGGCAAAAACTGTTTTTT CASSYRAGGQKLFF
TRBJ1-2 few . TRBV15 TGTGCCACCAGCCTACTTAAGGGTGCTAACTATGGCTACACCTTC CATSLLKGANYGYTF
TRBJ2-7 few . TRBV27 TGTGCCAGCAGTTCGCCGTACGAGCAGTACTTC CASSSPYEQYF
TRBJ1-2 . TRBD1 TRBV5-1 TGCGCCAGCAGCTTTAACCAGGGGGCCGGCTACACCTTC CASSFNQGAGYTF
TRBJ2-1 few . TRBV30 TGTGCCTGGAGTCTATTGGCGGGCCACAATGAGCAGTTCTTC CAWSLLAGHNEQFF
TRBJ1-2 . . TRBV5-4 TGTGCCAGCACCTCCGGCGGGGTTGGTTCTAACTATGGCTACACCTTC CASTSGGVGSNYGYTF
TRBJ2-7 . . TRBV5-4 TGTGCCAGCAGCTGGCCATCAAGCGAGCAGTACTTC CASSWPSSEQYF
TRBJ2-5 few . TRBV20-1 TGCAGCGGGACCCGACAAGAGACCCAGTACTTC CSGTRQETQYF
TRBJ1-1 few TRBD1 TRBV6-1 TGTGCCAGCAGTGAAATCCTAACGACGTGGACAGGGGCACCTGAAGCTTTCTTT CASSEILTTWTGAPEAFF
TRBJ1-1 few TRBD1 TRBV18 TGTGCCAGCTCACCTGGACAGGGGGCGGGTGAAGCTTTCTTT CASSPGQGAGEAFF
TRBJ2-7 . TRBD2 TRBV4-1 TGCGCCAGCAGCCAAGACCTAGCGGGACCTTACGAGCAGTACTTC CASSQDLAGPYEQYF
TRBJ1-6 . . TRBV9 TGTGCCAGCAGCGTCCGGGACATCCAGGCCCCCCTCCACTTT CASSVRDIQAPLHF
TRBJ1-1 . . TRBV4-1 TGCGCCAGCAGCCAAGACTGGAGGGGATGGAACACTGAAGCTTTCTTT CASSQDWRGWNTEAFF
TRBJ1-4 . . TRBV7-8 TGTGCCAGCAGCTTAGACCTCGGGGGAGGCGAAAAACTGTTTTTT CASSLDLGGGEKLFF
TRBJ2-2 . TRBD1 TRBV7-9 TGTGCCAGCAGCTTAAGGACAGGACAGAACACCGGGGAGCTGTTTTTT CASSLRTGQNTGELFF